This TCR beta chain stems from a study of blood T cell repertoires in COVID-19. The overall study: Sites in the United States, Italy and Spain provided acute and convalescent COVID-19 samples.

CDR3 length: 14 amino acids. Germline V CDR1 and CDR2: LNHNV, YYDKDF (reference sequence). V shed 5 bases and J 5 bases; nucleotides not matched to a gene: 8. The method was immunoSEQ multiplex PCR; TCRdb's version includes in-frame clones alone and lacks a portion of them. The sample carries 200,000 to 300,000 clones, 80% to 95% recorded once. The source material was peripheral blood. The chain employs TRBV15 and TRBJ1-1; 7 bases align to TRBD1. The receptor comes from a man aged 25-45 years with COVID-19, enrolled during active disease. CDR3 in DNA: TGTGCCACCAGCGGCTCGACAGGGCATACTGAAGCTTTCTTT. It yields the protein CATSGSTGHTEAFF.